This passage covers 29 T cell receptor beta chains from one sample sequenced in a study of blood T cells in healthy people across ages. A second roughly 6 to 12 cycle PCR used barcoded and J-beta primers. MiXCR, run by TCRdb on the 5' RACE reads, gives a single entry per CDR3 protein. The profile covers roughly 800,000 distinct CDR3 sequences, with roughly 60% appearing a single time and around 22% taken by the ten largest. Sequencing was done on a sample of blood. The receptors were sampled from a man aged 30 to 45 in good health.

This chain joins TRBV6-5 and TRBJ1-5; D perhaps matches TRBD1 (6 bases). This CDR3 has 14 amino acids. CDR1 and CDR2 (germline): MNHEY, SVGAGI. V was cut by 5 bases and J by 7 bases, with 15 bases left in between. CDR3 amino acids: CASSDVGAEQPQHF. DNA for the CDR3: TGTGCCAGCAGTGACGTGGGGGCGGAACAGCCCCAGCATTTT.

The chain couples TRBV27 to TRBJ2-1; D call uncertain. The germline gives CDR1 MNHEY, CDR2 SMNVEV (reference sequence). The CDR3 totals 15 residues. Trimming took 4 bases from V and 8 from J, leaving 18 bases between them. CDR3 residues: CASSSRQDPFDEQFF. The CDR3 region has the DNA TGTGCCAGCAGTTCCCGTCAAGACCCCTTCGATGAGCAGTTCTTC.

This CDR3 reads CASSDLAGGRDTQYF. DNA of the CDR3: TGTGCCAGCAGCGATTTAGCGGGGGGGAGAGATACGCAGTATTTT. The genes are TRBV2 and TRBJ2-3; 11 bases are shared with TRBD2. The CDR3 runs to 15 residues. J gave up 5 bases and V 6 bases, and 7 bases lay outside the gene matches. Germline loops: CDR1 SNHLY, CDR2 FYNNEI.

V gene TRBV7-2 combines with J gene TRBJ1-1; D uncertain. This CDR3 region has 12 residues. Germline loops: CDR1 SGHTA, CDR2 FQGNSA. V lost 5 bases to trimming and J lost 5 bases, with 9 bases between them. The CDR3 loop reads CASSAAGTEAFF. In DNA, the CDR3 is TGTGCCAGCAGCGCCGCGGGGACTGAAGCTTTCTTT.

Details on this clonotype: A clone one base away is much larger, so this may be a read error. The rearrangement uses TRBV29-1 and TRBJ2-1; D tentatively fits TRBD1 or TRBD2 (6 bases each). The CDR3 contains 14 residues. Germline CDR1 is SQVTM and CDR2 is ANQGSEA. The DNA of the CDR3 is TGCAGCGTCGACCTCAGGGGAGGCTACAAGGAGCAGTTCTTC. It codes for CSVDLRGGYKEQFF.

The chain couples TRBV12-3 or TRBV12-4 to TRBJ1-5, with a possible D match to TRBD1 (5 bases). This CDR3 has 13 amino acids. The V and J ends lost 4 bases and 5 bases respectively, with 9 bases between them. CDR3 coding DNA: TGTGCCAGCAGTTGGGGGGATGATCAGCCCCAGCATTTT. This translates into CASSWGDDQPQHF.

This chain links TRBV4-2 with TRBJ2-7; 7 nucleotides match TRBD2. This CDR3 spans 15 amino acids. V shed 0 bases and J 4 bases; nucleotides not matched to a gene: 6. Germline V CDR1 and CDR2: LGHNA, YNFKEQ. CDR3: CASSQEGRGGYEQYF. CDR3 DNA sequence: TGTGCCAGCAGCCAAGAAGGGAGGGGCGGATACGAGCAGTACTTC.

The J gene is TRBJ2-3, the V gene TRBV3-1; D ambiguous. In germline, CDR1 is LGHDT, CDR2 YNNKEL (reference sequence). V shed 1 base and J shed 8 bases, with 19 bases lying between them. CDR3 length: 16 residues. CDR3 amino acids: CASSQVTVQSLGTQYF. The DNA of the CDR3 is TGTGCCAGCAGCCAAGTAACTGTGCAGTCCCTCGGTACGCAGTATTTT.

This clonotype came up once. J is TRBJ2-1 and V is TRBV4-3; TRBD2 agrees at 8 bases. Trimming at V came to 0 bases and at J to 10 bases, leaving 8 bases not matched to a gene. Germline CDR1 reads LGHNA; CDR2 reads YSLEER. The CDR3 is 15 amino acids. The CDR3 nucleotides are TGCGCCAGCAGCCAAGATCCGGGAGGGGAGAACGAGCAGTTCTTC. This codes for CASSQDPGGENEQFF.

As concerns this clonotype: This sequence may be a read error, since a much larger clone differs from it by one base. The chain couples TRBV29-1 to TRBJ2-5, with D possibly matching TRBD2 (5 bases). The germline gives CDR1 SQVTM, CDR2 ANQGSEA. The CDR3 extends over 15 amino acids. With 0 bases removed from V and 11 bases from J, the gap between germline ends came to 22 bases. The CDR3 is CSVEEWASRYNEQYF. The CDR3 coding sequence is TGCAGCGTTGAAGAGTGGGCTAGCAGATACAATGAGCAGTACTTC.

The chain carries TRBV5-1 and TRBJ2-1; 9 bases are a match to TRBD1. The V and J ends lost 3 bases and 5 bases, in that order; junction bases with no gene match: 9. The CDR3 consists of 16 residues. Germline-derived CDR1 and CDR2 are SGHRS and YFSETQ. The CDR3 nucleotides are TGCGCCAGCAGCTGGGGGCGGGACAGGGTCGACAATGAGCAGTTCTTC. Its protein is CASSWGRDRVDNEQFF. The full variable domain, with the rest looked up from reference TRBV5-1 and TRBJ2-1, is KAGVTQTPRYLIKTRGQQVTLSCSPISGHRSVSWYQQTPGQGLQFLFEYFSETQRNKGNFPGRFSGRQFSNSRSEMNVSTLELGDSALYLCASSWGRDRVDNEQFFGPGTRLTVL.

The gene calls are TRBV27 and TRBJ1-4; 10 bases are a match to TRBD1. CDR1 is MNHEY, CDR2 SMNVEV, per germline (reference sequence). This CDR3 is 15 amino acids long. The trim removed 4 bases at V and 6 bases at J, leaving 5 bases unmatched. CDR3 in DNA: TGTGCCAGCAGTTCCCTGACAGGGGGCGATGAAAAACTGTTTTTT. Its translation is CASSSLTGGDEKLFF.

The chain couples TRBV7-2 to TRBJ2-5, with D possibly matching TRBD2 (5 bases). The CDR3 extends over 16 amino acids. Germline CDR1 SGHTA, CDR2 FQGNSA. Between the trimmed V and J ends, which lost 5 bases and 11 bases, there was a span of 27 bases. The CDR3 DNA reads as TGTGCCAGCAGCCCGGCCGTGGGGAGCTCTCACAGTGAGCAGTACTTC. It specifies CASSPAVGSSHSEQYF.

The chain links TRBV7-2 to TRBJ2-3; D is uncertain. The CDR3 is 16 residues long. CDR1 SGHTA and CDR2 FQGNSA come from the germline V gene. Trimming pared 1 base from V and 0 bases from J, leaving 11 bases between. The CDR3 sequence is CTSSLGVSRSTDTQYF. The CDR3 bases are TGTACCAGCAGCTTAGGGGTTTCAAGAAGCACAGATACGCAGTATTTT.

This chain joins TRBV7-2 and TRBJ2-7, with D perhaps given as TRBD1 or TRBD2 (6 bases each). The V gene's germline CDR1 is SGHTA and CDR2 FQGNSA. CDR3 size: 17 residues. The V and J ends lost 3 bases and 9 bases respectively, with 27 bases between them. CDR3 nucleotide sequence: TGTGCCAGCAGCTTCGACAATACCAGGGACTCCAGGGGTGGGCAGTACTTC. Translated, it gives CASSFDNTRDSRGGQYF.

This clonotype turned up a few times. V is TRBV28 and J is TRBJ2-1; 11 bases fit TRBD1. CDR1 is MDHEN, CDR2 SYDVKM, per germline. V gave up 7 bases and J gave up 6 bases; unmatched junction bases: 8. This CDR3 is built from 15 residues. The CDR3 loop is CASISGTGGFNEQFF. CDR3 coding DNA: TGTGCCAGCATCTCCGGGACAGGGGGTTTCAATGAGCAGTTCTTC.

The chain uses TRBV20-1 and TRBJ2-2; no reliable D call. This CDR3 contains 12 residues. V dropped 0 bases and J dropped 6 bases, with 5 bases sitting between them. Germline V gene lookup returns CDR1 DFQATT and CDR2 SNEGSKA (reference sequence). This CDR3 is CSARDRSGELFF. CDR3 sequence (DNA): TGCAGTGCTAGAGATCGATCCGGGGAGCTGTTTTTT.

The chain joins TRBV6-6 to TRBJ2-1, with TRBD2 identical over 9 bases. V shed 4 bases, J shed 5 bases, and the junction held 9 bases outside the gene matches. The germline CDR1 and CDR2 sequences are MNHNY and SVGAGI (reference sequence). The length of the CDR3 is 16 residues. This chain's CDR3 is CASSFSRLADNNEQFF. The CDR3 DNA sequence: TGTGCCAGCAGTTTCTCGAGACTAGCGGATAACAATGAGCAGTTCTTC.

There are a few counts of this clonotype. This chain connects TRBV6-2 or TRBV6-3 to TRBJ2-2; D is ambiguous. The germline CDR1 and CDR2 sequences are MNHEY and SVGEGT. The CDR3 is 13 residues long. Trimming stripped 5 bases from V and 5 bases from J, with 9 bases between. Here the CDR3 DNA reads TGTGCCAGCAGTCTGGGCGGTACCGGGGAGCTGTTTTTT. Translating gives CASSLGGTGELFF.

CDR3 amino acids: CASSSGSGYTF. The DNA for the CDR3 is TGTGCCAGCAGTTCAGGGAGTGGCTACACCTTC. The genes are TRBV6-5 and TRBJ1-2, with D possibly matching TRBD1 (5 bases). V was clipped by 4 bases and J by 7 bases, with 7 bases between them. Germline assignment: CDR1 MNHEY and CDR2 SVGAGI. The CDR3 runs 11 residues.

The rearrangement joins TRBV20-1 to TRBJ2-1, with D possibly TRBD2 on 5 matching bases. The CDR3 sequence is 16 residues long. With 5 bases removed from V and 8 bases from J, the gap between germline ends came to 25 bases. Germline CDR1 and CDR2: DFQATT and SNEGSKA (reference sequence). The CDR3 sequence: CSALTDRRILRDEQFF. The CDR3 DNA reads as TGCAGTGCTCTCACGGATAGGAGGATACTTCGCGATGAGCAGTTCTTC.

Here the CDR3 DNA reads TGTGCCAGCAGTGAAGTGGGGAAAGGGACCCAGTACTTC. Translating gives CASSEVGKGTQYF. This sequence joins TRBV6-1 and TRBJ2-5; D call uncertain. Trimming removed 1 base from V and 7 bases from J, with 10 bases in between. The CDR3 runs 13 residues. CDR1 and CDR2 (germline): MNHNS, SASEGT.

This chain links TRBV20-1 with TRBJ1-2; D may be TRBD1 (6 bases). Germline V gives CDR1 DFQATT, CDR2 SNEGSKA (reference sequence). The length of the CDR3 is 14 residues. The CDR3 reads CSGSNAQGTAGYTF. CDR3 coding DNA: TGCAGCGGGAGCAATGCCCAGGGGACCGCTGGCTACACCTTC.

This clonotype turned up a few times. The chain couples TRBV11-1 to TRBJ2-5, with 11 positions matching TRBD2. This CDR3 has 16 amino acids. Trimming at V came to 0 bases and at J to 5 bases, leaving 5 bases not matched to a gene. From germline, CDR1 is SGHAT and CDR2 FQDESV (reference sequence). The CDR3, as DNA: TGTGCCAGCAGCTTAGCCGGACTAGCGGGCTTTGAGACCCAGTACTTC. It codes for CASSLAGLAGFETQYF.

The genes are TRBV5-1 and TRBJ1-2, with a possible D match to TRBD1 (6 bases). V was shortened by 0 bases and J by 2 bases, with 8 bases between the two germline ends. The CDR3 runs 14 residues. CDR1 is SGHRS and CDR2 is YFSETQ in the germline V gene. The CDR3: CASSLADRNYGYTF. In DNA, the CDR3 is TGCGCCAGCAGCTTGGCTGACAGGAACTATGGCTACACCTTC. The variable domain in full, completed from reference TRBV5-1 and TRBJ1-2, reads KAGVTQTPRYLIKTRGQQVTLSCSPISGHRSVSWYQQTPGQGLQFLFEYFSETQRNKGNFPGRFSGRQFSNSRSEMNVSTLELGDSALYLCASSLADRNYGYTFGSGTRLTVV.

The CDR3 nucleotides are TGTGCCAGCATGGGCCAGGAAGGCTCCCAAGGCCTCAAGCAGTACTTC. This translates into CASMGQEGSQGLKQYF. This chain joins TRBV28 and TRBJ2-7; D remains ambiguous. Per germline, CDR1 MDHEN and CDR2 SYDVKM. The CDR3 extends over 16 amino acids. The V end was cut by 7 bases, the J end by 8 bases, with 27 bases between.

V and J are TRBV7-2 and TRBJ2-3; D is ambiguous. Germline V gene sequence: CDR1 SGHTA, CDR2 FQGNSA. The ends were cut back, 4 bases at V and 2 bases at J, with 16 bases in the middle. This CDR3 has 16 amino acids. In DNA form, the CDR3 reads TGTGCCAGCAGCTACCGGATTGACTGGCTCACAGATACGCAGTATTTT. It yields the protein CASSYRIDWLTDTQYF.

A few counts support this clonotype. The chain is built from TRBV9 and TRBJ2-5; no clear D gene. CDR1 is SGDLS, CDR2 YYNGEE, per germline. The length of the CDR3 is 13 residues. Trimming stripped 0 bases from V and 5 bases from J, with 8 bases between. CDR3 sequence: CASSVVPAETQYF. The DNA of the CDR3 is TGTGCCAGCAGCGTAGTTCCCGCGGAGACCCAGTACTTC.

In its sample, this clonotype was seen once. This rearrangement joins TRBV28 to TRBJ1-1, with D perhaps matching TRBD1 (6 bases). The CDR3 sequence is 14 residues long. Germline CDR1 reads MDHEN; CDR2 reads SYDVKM. V shed 2 bases and J shed 3 bases, with 10 bases lying between them. As DNA, the CDR3 is TGTGCCAGCAGTTTAAGTACAGGGTACACTGAAGCTTTCTTT. Amino acid sequence: CASSLSTGYTEAFF.